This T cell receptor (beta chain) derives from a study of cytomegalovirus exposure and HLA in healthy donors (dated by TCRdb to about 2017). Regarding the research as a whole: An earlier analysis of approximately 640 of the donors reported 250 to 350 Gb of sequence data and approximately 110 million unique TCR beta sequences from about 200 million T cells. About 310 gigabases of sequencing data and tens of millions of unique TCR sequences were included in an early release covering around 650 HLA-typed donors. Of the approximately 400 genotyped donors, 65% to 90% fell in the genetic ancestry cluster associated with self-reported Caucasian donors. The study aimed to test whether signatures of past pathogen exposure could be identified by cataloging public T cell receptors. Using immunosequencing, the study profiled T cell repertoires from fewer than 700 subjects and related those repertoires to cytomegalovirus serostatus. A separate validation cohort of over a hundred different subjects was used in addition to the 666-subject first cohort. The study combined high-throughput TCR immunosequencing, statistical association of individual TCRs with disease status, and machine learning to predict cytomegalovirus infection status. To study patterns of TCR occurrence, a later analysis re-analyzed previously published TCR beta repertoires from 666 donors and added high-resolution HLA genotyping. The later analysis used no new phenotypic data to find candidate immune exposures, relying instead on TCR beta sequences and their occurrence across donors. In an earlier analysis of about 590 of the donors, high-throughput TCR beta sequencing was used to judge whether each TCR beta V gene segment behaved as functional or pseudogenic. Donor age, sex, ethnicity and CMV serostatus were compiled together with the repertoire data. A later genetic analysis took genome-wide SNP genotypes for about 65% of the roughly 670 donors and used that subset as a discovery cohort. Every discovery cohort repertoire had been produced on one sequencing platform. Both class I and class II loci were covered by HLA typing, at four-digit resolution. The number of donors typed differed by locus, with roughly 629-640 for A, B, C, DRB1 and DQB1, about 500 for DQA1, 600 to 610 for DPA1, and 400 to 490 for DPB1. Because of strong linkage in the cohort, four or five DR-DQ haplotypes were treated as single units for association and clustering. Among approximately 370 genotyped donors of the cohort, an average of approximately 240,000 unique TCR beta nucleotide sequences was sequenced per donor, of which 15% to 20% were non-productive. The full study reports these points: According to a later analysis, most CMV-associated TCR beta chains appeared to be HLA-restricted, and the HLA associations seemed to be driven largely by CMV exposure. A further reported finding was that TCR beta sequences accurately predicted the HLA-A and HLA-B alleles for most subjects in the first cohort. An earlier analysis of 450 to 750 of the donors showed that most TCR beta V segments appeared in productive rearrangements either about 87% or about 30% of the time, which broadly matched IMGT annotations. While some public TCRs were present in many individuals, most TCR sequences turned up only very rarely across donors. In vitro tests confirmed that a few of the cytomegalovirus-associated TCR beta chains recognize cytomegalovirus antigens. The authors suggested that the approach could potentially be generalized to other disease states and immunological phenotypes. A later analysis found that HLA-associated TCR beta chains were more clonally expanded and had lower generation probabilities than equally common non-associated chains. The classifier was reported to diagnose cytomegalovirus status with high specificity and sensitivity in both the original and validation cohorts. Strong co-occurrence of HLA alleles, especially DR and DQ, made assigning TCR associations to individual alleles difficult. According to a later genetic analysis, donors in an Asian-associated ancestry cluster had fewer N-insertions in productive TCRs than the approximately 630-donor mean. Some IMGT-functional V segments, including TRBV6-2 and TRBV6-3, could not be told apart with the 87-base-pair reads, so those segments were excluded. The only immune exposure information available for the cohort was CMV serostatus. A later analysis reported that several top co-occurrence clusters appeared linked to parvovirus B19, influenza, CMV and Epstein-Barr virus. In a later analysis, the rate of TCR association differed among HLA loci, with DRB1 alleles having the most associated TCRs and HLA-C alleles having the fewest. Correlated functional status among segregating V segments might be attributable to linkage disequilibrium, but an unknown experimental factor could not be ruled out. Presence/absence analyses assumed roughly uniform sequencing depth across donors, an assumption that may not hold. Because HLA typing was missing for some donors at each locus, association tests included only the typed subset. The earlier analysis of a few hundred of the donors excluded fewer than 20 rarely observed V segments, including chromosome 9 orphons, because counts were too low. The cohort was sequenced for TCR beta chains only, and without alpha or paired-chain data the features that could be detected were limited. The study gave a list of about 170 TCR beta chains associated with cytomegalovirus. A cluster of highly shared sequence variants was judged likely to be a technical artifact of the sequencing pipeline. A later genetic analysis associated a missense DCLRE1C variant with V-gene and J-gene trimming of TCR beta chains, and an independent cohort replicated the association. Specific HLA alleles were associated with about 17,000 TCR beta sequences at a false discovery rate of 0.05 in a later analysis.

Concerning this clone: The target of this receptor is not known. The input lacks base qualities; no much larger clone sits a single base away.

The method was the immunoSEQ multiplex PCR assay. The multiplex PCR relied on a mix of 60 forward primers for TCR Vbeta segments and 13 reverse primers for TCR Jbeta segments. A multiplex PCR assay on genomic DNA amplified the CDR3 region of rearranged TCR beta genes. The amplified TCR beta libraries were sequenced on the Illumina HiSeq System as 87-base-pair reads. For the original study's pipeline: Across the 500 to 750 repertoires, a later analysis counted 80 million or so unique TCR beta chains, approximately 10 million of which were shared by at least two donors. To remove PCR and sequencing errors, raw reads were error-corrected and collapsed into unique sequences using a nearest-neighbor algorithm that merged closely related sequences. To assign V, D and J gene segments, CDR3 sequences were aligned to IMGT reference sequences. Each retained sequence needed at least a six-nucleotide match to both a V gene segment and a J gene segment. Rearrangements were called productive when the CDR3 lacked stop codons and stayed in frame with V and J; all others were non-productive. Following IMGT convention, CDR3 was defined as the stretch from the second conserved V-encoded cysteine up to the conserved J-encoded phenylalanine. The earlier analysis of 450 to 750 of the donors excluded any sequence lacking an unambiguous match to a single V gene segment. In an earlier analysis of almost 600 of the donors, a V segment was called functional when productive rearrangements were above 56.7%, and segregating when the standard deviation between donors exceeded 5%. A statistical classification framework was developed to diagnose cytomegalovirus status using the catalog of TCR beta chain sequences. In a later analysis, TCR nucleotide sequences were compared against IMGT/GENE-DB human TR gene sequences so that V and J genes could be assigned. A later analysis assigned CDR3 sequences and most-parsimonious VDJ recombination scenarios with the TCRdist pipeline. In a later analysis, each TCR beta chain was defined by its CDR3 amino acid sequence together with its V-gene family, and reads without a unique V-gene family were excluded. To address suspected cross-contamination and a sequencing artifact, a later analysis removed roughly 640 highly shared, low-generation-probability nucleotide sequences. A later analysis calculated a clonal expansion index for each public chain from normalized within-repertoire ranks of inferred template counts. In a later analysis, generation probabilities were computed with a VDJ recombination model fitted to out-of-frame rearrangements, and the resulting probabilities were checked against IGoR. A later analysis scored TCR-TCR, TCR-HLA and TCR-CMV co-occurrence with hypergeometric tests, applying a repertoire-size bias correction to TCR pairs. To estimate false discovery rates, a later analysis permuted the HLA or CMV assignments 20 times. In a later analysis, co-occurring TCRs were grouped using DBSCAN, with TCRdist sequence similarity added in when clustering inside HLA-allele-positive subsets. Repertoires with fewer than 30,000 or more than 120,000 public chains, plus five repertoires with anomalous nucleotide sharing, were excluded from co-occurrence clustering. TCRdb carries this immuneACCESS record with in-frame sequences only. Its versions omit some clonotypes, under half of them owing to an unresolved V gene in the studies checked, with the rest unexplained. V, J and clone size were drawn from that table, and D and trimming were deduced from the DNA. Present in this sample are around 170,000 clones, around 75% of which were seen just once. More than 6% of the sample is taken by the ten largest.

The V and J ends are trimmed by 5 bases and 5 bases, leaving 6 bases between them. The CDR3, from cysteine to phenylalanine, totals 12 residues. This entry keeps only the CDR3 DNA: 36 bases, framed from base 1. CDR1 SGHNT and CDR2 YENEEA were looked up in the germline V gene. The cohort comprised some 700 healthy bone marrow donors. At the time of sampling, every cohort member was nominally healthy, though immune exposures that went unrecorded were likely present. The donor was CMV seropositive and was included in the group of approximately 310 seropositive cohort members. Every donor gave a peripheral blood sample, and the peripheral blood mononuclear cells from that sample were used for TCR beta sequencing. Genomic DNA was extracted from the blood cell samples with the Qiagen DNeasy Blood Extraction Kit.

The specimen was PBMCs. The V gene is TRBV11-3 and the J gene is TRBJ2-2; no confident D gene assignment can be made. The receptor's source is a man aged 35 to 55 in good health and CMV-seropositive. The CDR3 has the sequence CASSPYTGELFF. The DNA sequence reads TGTGCCAGCAGCCCCTATACCGGGGAGCTGTTTTTT.